These T cell receptor beta chains were read from a single sample in a study of blood T cells in healthy people across ages. TCRdb used MiXCR to reprocess the 5' RACE reads, holding one entry per CDR3 protein. The sample consists of around 990,000 distinct CDR3 sequences, roughly two fifths of them appearing once. The sequencing input was blood. The receptors stem from a young man in good health. CDR3s leave out the opening cysteine and the closing phenylalanine or tryptophan. D genes are given only for firm matches.

>TRBV27|11|TRBD1|TRBJ1-2
ASSIQGNYGYT
>TRBV7-2|13|.|TRBJ1-5
ASSFDLSTGQPQH
>TRBV10-3|11|.|TRBJ1-5
ASAPGHNQPQH
>TRBV6-1|11|TRBD1|TRBJ1-5
ASVTGQAQPQH
>TRBV7-9|13|.|TRBJ2-3
ASSLAALSTDTQY
>TRBV5-1|12|TRBD1|TRBJ1-1
ASCPGQTNTEAF
>TRBV12-3/TRBV12-4|11|.|TRBJ1-1
ASRSTGNTEAF
>TRBV6-2/TRBV6-3|13|.|TRBJ1-1
ASSPEQARNTEAF
>TRBV2|8|.|TRBJ2-2
ASKVRELF
>TRBV27|12|.|TRBJ1-1
ASSLPGRNSEAF
>TRBV9|11|.|TRBJ2-7
ASSIGTGPEQY
>TRBV6-6|13|.|TRBJ2-4
ASSIELLAKNIQY
>TRBV12-3/TRBV12-4|12|.|TRBJ1-6
ASSYTGSNSPLH
>TRBV6-2/TRBV6-3|13|TRBD2|TRBJ2-4
ASRRPGLATSIQY
>TRBV20-1|12|.|TRBJ2-3
SARLARGTDTQY
>TRBV9|14|TRBD2|TRBJ2-1
ASSINPSGGYNEQF
>TRBV5-1|12|.|TRBJ2-3
ASNLATETDTQY
>TRBV10-2|9|.|TRBJ2-3
ASRSPDAQY
>TRBV20-1|10|.|TRBJ2-1
SAGRTSNEQF
>TRBV21-1|13|.|TRBJ1-1
ASKGTGWCGTEAF
>TRBV4-2|14|TRBD1|TRBJ1-4
ASSQQTGAIGEKLF
>TRBV2|12|.|TRBJ1-5
ASRSGNRNQPQH
>TRBV11-2|16|.|TRBJ2-2
ASSPMEWARPNTGELF
>TRBV5-6|13|TRBD1|TRBJ1-2
ASSPGTGGAYGYT
>TRBV12-3/TRBV12-4|14|.|TRBJ2-1
ASSFSPSISYNEQF
>TRBV12-3/TRBV12-4|13|.|TRBJ1-1
ASNPGGGRRAEAF
>TRBV19|15|TRBD1|TRBJ1-1
ASTLGTEGGSDTEAF
>TRBV7-2|12|TRBD1|TRBJ1-2
ASRRGTELYGYT
>TRBV6-2/TRBV6-3|14|.|TRBJ1-2
ASSRGSVLWTNNYT
>TRBV12-3/TRBV12-4|13|.|TRBJ1-2
ASSGMGESSYGYT
>TRBV6-2/TRBV6-3|11|.|TRBJ2-7
ATGDMSSYEQY
>TRBV7-9|11|.|TRBJ2-3
ASSPNYGDTQY
>TRBV7-2|9|.|TRBJ2-1
ASSFQTEEF
>TRBV24-1|15|TRBD1|TRBJ2-3
ATSDPAGTGERDTQY
>TRBV18|14|TRBD1|TRBJ1-1
ASSSGQGSGNTEAF